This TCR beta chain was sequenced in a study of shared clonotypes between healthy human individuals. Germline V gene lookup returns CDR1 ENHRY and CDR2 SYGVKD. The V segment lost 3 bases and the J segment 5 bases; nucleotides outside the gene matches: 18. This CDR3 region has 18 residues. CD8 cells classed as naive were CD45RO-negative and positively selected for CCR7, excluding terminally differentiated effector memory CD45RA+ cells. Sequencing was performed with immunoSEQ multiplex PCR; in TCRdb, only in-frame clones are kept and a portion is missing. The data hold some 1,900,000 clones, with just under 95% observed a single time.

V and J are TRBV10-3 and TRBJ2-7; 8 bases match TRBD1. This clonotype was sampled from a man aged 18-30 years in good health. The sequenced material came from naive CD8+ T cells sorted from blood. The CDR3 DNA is TGTGCCATCAGTGAAATCCCAGGGGGCCTAGGGCAGACGAACGAGCAGTACTTC. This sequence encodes CAISEIPGGLGQTNEQYF.